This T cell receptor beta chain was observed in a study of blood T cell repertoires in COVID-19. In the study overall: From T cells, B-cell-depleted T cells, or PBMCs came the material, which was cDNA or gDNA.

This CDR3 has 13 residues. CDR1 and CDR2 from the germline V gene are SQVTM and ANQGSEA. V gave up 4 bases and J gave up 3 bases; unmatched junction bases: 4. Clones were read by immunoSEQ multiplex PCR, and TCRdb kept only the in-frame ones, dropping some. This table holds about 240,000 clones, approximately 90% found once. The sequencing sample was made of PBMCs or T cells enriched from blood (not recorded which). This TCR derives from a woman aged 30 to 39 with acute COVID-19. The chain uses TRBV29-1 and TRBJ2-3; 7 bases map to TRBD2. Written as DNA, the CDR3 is TGCAGCGTTGCCGGGGGGAAGACAGATACGCAGTATTTT. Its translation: CSVAGGKTDTQYF.